The rows below give T cell receptor beta chains drawn from one sample of a study of blood T cell repertoires in COVID-19. Generated by immunoSEQ multiplex PCR, the TCRdb table keeps only in-frame clones and is missing some. The sample carries about 180,000 clones, around 87% recorded once. Sequenced input: peripheral blood. The source of these receptors is a man aged 40-49 years with active or convalescent COVID-19. The conserved cysteine and the conserved F or W are not part of the CDR3 here. The D gene is left open where the match is weak.

v_gene	j_gene	d_gene	CDR3aa
TRBV11-2	TRBJ2-5	TRBD1	ASSSSGQVIETQY
TRBV7-9	TRBJ1-2	TRBD1	ASSFNRQGTFNYGYT
TRBV4-3	TRBJ1-6	TRBD1	ASSQIQGSSYNSPLH
TRBV18	TRBJ1-6	TRBD1	ASSQSRDRVTPLH
TRBV20-1	TRBJ2-1	-	SARGGNEQF
TRBV19	TRBJ2-3	-	ASSTLTGSDTDTQY
TRBV6-5	TRBJ1-1	TRBD1	ASTKRGTASPGAF
TRBV9	TRBJ2-1	TRBD2	ASSVGRAGGYSEQF
TRBV28	TRBJ2-7	-	ASSLTGTPDYEQY
TRBV2	TRBJ2-3	TRBD1	ASSPGQGAITDTQY
TRBV7-3	TRBJ2-7	-	ASSPGASPSYEQY
TRBV5-1	TRBJ1-3	-	ASSSDMGGFDQGNTIY
TRBV5-4	TRBJ2-7	-	ASSLGDTPYEQY
TRBV5-1	TRBJ1-4	-	ASSANRVSNEKLF
TRBV3-1/TRBV3-2	TRBJ1-5	-	ASSQGAGGNQPQH
TRBV6-6	TRBJ2-1	TRBD1	ASSPRGLTGGENEQF
TRBV19	TRBJ2-7	-	ASSIRGSLYEQY
TRBV4-1	TRBJ2-3	-	ASSQLPGGSDTQY
TRBV5-6	TRBJ1-2	-	ASRGLSYGYT
TRBV6-6	TRBJ1-5	TRBD1	ASTSGQEINQPQH